This TCR beta chain derives from a study of PD-L1 blockade in urothelial cancer. Study in general: Male patients with bladder-origin urothelial cancer numbered about 90% of the roughly 29. A median of 141,255 T cells was found in the blood samples. It was at 3 weeks (second dose) and 6 weeks after treatment start that blood was analyzed.

The CDR3 is 15 residues long. V was shortened by 1 base and J by 6 bases, with 13 bases between the two germline ends. CDR1 and CDR2 from the germline V gene are LGHNA and YSLEER. Study results and limitations: It was durable-benefit patients whose tumor-associated blood clones expanded more at 3 weeks.

Assay used: immunoSEQ multiplex PCR; TCRdb lists only in-frame clones, some missing. The sample consists of tens of thousands of clones, around 85% of them appearing once. Time point indicated: peripheral blood 6 weeks after treatment start. This clone turned up a few times. Its target is not known. The receptor's source is a man aged 50-60 years with urothelial cancer. Sequencing used PBMCs, obtained around atezolizumab (anti-PD-L1) treatment. The rearrangement links TRBV4-3 to TRBJ2-1; D possibly corresponds to TRBD2 (6 bases). The CDR3 DNA follows: TGCGCCAGCAGCCAAGTCGGGGGATCGGGCAATGAGCAGTTCTTC. This gives the protein CASSQVGGSGNEQFF.